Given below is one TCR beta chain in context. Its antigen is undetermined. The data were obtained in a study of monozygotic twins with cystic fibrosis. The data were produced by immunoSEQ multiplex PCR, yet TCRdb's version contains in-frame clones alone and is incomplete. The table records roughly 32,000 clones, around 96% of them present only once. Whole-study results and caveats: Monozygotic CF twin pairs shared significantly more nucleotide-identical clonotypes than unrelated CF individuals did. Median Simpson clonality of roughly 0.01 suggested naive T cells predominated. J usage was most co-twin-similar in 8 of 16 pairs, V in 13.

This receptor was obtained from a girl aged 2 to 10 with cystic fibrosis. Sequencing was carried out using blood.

The CDR3 coding sequence is TGTGCCAGCAGCTTAATCAGGGTATCGATGAACACTGAAGCTTTCTTT. Protein: CASSLIRVSMNTEAFF. J is TRBJ1-1 and V is TRBV7-8; D possibly corresponds to TRBD1 (5 bases). CDR1 and CDR2 from the germline V gene are SGHVS and FQNEAQ. The CDR3 has 16 amino acids. Trimming stripped 2 bases from V and 0 bases from J, with 13 bases between.